This paragraph reports one TCR beta chain. Its specificity is not known. Other DNA sequences in this specimen translate into the identical CDR3. This sample was included in a study of cytomegalovirus exposure and HLA in healthy donors. Study observations and caveats: It was found in a later analysis that first-cohort TCR clusters tended to co-occur in the 120 validation repertoires. Among TCR sequences, most were rare, though some public TCRs appeared in many donors. The listing of about 150 TCR beta chains classed them as cytomegalovirus-associated.

The CDR3 has 14 amino acids. Trimming left V 0 bases short and J 7 bases short, with 7 bases between. Germline CDR1 is LGHNA and CDR2 is YNFKEQ. The protocol was immunoSEQ multiplex PCR, while the TCRdb copy is restricted to in-frame clones and leaves out a portion. The table includes about 120,000 clones, over 75% detected once. This receptor was identified in a young woman in good health and CMV-seronegative. The source material was PBMCs. This chain uses TRBV4-2 with TRBJ1-6; no definite D call. For the CDR3, the DNA is TGTGCCAGCAGCCAAGAGGGAGCCAATTCACCCCTCCACTTT. Its translation: CASSQEGANSPLHF.